The 17 T cell receptor beta chains given below trace back to one sample, sequenced in a study of TIL therapy for anti-PD-1-resistant metastatic lung cancer. This was the immunoSEQ v3 assay. Produced via immunoSEQ multiplex PCR; TCRdb's table is partial and in-frame only. Here the sample spans about 20,000 clones, about four fifths being singletons. The time point denotes: pre-treatment sample, taken before nivolumab and TIL therapy. Specimen: blood, collected at baseline. The receptors derive from a person aged 25-79 years with non-small cell lung cancer.

The chain uses TRBV7-2 and TRBJ2-7, with 9 bases that match TRBD2. Germline V gene sequence: CDR1 SGHTA, CDR2 FQGNSA. The ends lost 1 base at V and 7 bases at J; junction bases unmatched: 8. This CDR3 is built from 15 residues. As DNA, the CDR3 is TGTGCCAGCAGCTTAGGCGGACTAGCGCCCTTTGAGCAGTACTTC. It specifies CASSLGGLAPFEQYF.

This sequence joins TRBV7-2 and TRBJ2-2; 7 bases line up with TRBD1. The CDR3 consists of 15 residues. The ends lost 4 bases at V and 2 bases at J; junction bases unmatched: 4. Germline V gene sequence: CDR1 SGHTA, CDR2 FQGNSA. DNA of the CDR3: TGTGCCAGCAGCTCGAACAGGGGTAACACCGGGGAGCTGTTTTTT. This codes for CASSSNRGNTGELFF.

This chain joins TRBV14 and TRBJ1-1; tentatively, D is TRBD1 (6 bases). Germline values: CDR1 SGHDN, CDR2 FVKESK. V gave up 3 bases and J gave up 1 base, with 9 bases separating them. The CDR3 is 14 residues long. CDR3 DNA: TGTGCCAGCAGCCAGGGACACTCGAACACTGAAGCTTTCTTT. Amino acid sequence: CASSQGHSNTEAFF.

The chain carries TRBV6-6 and TRBJ2-5; TRBD1 matches 7 bases. The DNA end is a closer match to TRBJ2-7, so the J assignment may be wrong. Germline CDR1 MNHNY, CDR2 SVGAGI (reference sequence). The CDR3 has 14 amino acids. The DNA of the CDR3 is TGTGCCAGCAGTAACAGACAGGGACGATCCGAGCAGTACTTC. Translated, it gives CASSNRQGRSEQYF.

This chain uses TRBV4-2 with TRBJ1-3, with D unclear. V dropped 0 bases and J dropped 3 bases, with 15 bases sitting between them. The CDR3 totals 17 residues. Germline CDR1 is LGHNA and CDR2 is YNFKEQ. CDR3 sequence: CASSQDSGLGVGNTIYF. The CDR3, as DNA: TGTGCCAGCAGCCAAGATAGTGGGCTTGGGGTTGGAAACACCATATATTTT.

The chain couples TRBV18 to TRBJ2-6; 9 positions agree with TRBD1. Trimming cost V 2 bases and J 2 bases; bases outside gene matches: 7. This CDR3 is 18 amino acids long. The germline V gene has CDR1 KGHSH and CDR2 LQKENI. Here the CDR3 DNA reads TGTGCCAGCTCACCAAAGGGACAGGGAGGGACTGGGGCCAACGTCCTGACTTTC. It translates to CASSPKGQGGTGANVLTF.

This rearrangement joins TRBV5-1 to TRBJ2-1, with 9 nucleotides matching TRBD1. V lost 4 bases to trimming and J lost 6 bases; unmatched junction nucleotides: 8. The CDR3 contains 15 residues. Per the germline V gene, CDR1 is SGHRS and CDR2 is YFSETQ. This chain's CDR3 is CASSGGTGHLNEQFF. The CDR3 DNA reads TGCGCCAGCAGCGGAGGGACAGGGCACCTCAATGAGCAGTTCTTC.

The chain has TRBV2 and TRBJ2-5; D remains unclear. This CDR3 spans 11 amino acids. From germline, CDR1 is SNHLY and CDR2 FYNNEI. V dropped 7 bases and J dropped 4 bases, with 7 bases sitting between them. The CDR3 bases are TGTGCCAGCATTTATTCAGAGACCCAGTACTTC. This translates into CASIYSETQYF.

This chain connects TRBV6-5 to TRBJ2-3, with 8 bases lining up with TRBD2. Trimming cost V 6 bases and J 2 bases; bases outside gene matches: 7. Germline V gives CDR1 MNHEY, CDR2 SVGAGI. This CDR3 contains 15 residues. In DNA form, the CDR3 reads TGTGCCAGCAGGTCAGCGGGGGCCCTCACAGATACGCAGTATTTT. Its protein product is CASRSAGALTDTQYF.

The rearrangement joins TRBV19 to TRBJ1-5; weak D call: TRBD1 (6 bases). The CDR3 runs to 16 residues. Germline V gene data show CDR1 as LNHDA and CDR2 as SQIVND (reference sequence). Trimming stripped 7 bases from V and 4 bases from J, with 20 bases between. The CDR3 DNA reads TGTGCCAGTACCAGGACAGAAGACATACGAAATCAGCCCCAGCATTTT. Its translation: CASTRTEDIRNQPQHF.

This clone was picked up a small number of times. The chain couples TRBV4-1 to TRBJ2-2; a weak D match, TRBD1 (5 bases). V shed 0 bases and J shed 9 bases, with 14 bases lying between them. The CDR3 runs 15 residues. Germline CDR1 and CDR2: MGHRA and YSYEKL. The chain's CDR3 is CASSQESRGARELFF. For the CDR3, the DNA is TGCGCCAGCAGCCAAGAATCAAGGGGCGCAAGGGAGCTGTTTTTT.

The rearrangement links TRBV6-5 to TRBJ1-6, with D possibly matching TRBD1 (5 bases). Germline CDR1 and CDR2: MNHEY and SVGAGI. V was shortened by 7 bases and J by 6 bases, with 10 bases between the two germline ends. CDR3 size: 13 residues. CDR3 amino acids: CASTYGGNSPLHF. CDR3 bases: TGTGCCAGCACCTACGGGGGTAATTCACCCCTCCACTTT.

This clone was detected a few times. This sequence joins TRBV5-1 and TRBJ2-5; 9 bases fit TRBD2. This CDR3 contains 15 residues. The germline V gene has CDR1 SGHRS and CDR2 YFSETQ. Trimming at V came to 1 base and at J to 5 bases, leaving 6 bases not matched to a gene. The CDR3 spells CASSLMAGGRETQYF. The CDR3 coding sequence is TGCGCCAGCAGCTTGATGGCGGGGGGGCGGGAGACCCAGTACTTC. Combining the CDR3 with reference TRBV5-1 and TRBJ2-5 gives the whole variable domain KAGVTQTPRYLIKTRGQQVTLSCSPISGHRSVSWYQQTPGQGLQFLFEYFSETQRNKGNFPGRFSGRQFSNSRSEMNVSTLELGDSALYLCASSLMAGGRETQYFGPGTRLLVL.

The chain is built from TRBV6-1 and TRBJ1-4, with unresolved D. V lost 4 bases and J 2 bases, leaving 14 bases between the germline ends. The CDR3 length is 16 residues. The V gene's germline CDR1 is MNHNS and CDR2 SASEGT. This CDR3 is CASSGESLVTNEKLFF. CDR3 nucleotide sequence: TGTGCCAGCAGTGGCGAATCCCTCGTCACTAATGAAAAACTGTTTTTT.

The J gene is TRBJ2-3, the V gene TRBV4-1; 7 positions agree with TRBD2. Germline CDR1 is MGHRA and CDR2 is YSYEKL. The CDR3 is made up of 14 amino acids. Trimming at V came to 8 bases and at J to 4 bases, leaving 9 bases not matched to a gene. CDR3: CASQQREGPDTQYF. The CDR3 region has the DNA TGCGCCAGCCAACAGCGGGAAGGACCAGATACGCAGTATTTT.

The J gene is TRBJ2-3, the V gene TRBV6-5; the D gene could be TRBD1 or TRBD2 (5 bases each). This CDR3 is 13 amino acids long. Trimming shortened V by 4 bases and J by 4 bases, and 9 bases separated the two germline ends. Per the germline V gene, CDR1 is MNHEY and CDR2 is SVGAGI. The CDR3 protein is CASSFWGSDTQYF. CDR3 nucleotides: TGTGCCAGCAGTTTCTGGGGGTCAGATACGCAGTATTTT.

This clone was detected only a few times. V and J are TRBV2 and TRBJ1-2; 8 bases agree with TRBD1. The germline gives CDR1 SNHLY, CDR2 FYNNEI. CDR3 size: 12 residues. J gave up 8 bases and V 5 bases, and 4 bases lay outside the gene matches. CDR3 nucleotides: TGTGCCAGCAGTCAGGGGGCCGTGGGCTACACCTTC. Translation: CASSQGAVGYTF.